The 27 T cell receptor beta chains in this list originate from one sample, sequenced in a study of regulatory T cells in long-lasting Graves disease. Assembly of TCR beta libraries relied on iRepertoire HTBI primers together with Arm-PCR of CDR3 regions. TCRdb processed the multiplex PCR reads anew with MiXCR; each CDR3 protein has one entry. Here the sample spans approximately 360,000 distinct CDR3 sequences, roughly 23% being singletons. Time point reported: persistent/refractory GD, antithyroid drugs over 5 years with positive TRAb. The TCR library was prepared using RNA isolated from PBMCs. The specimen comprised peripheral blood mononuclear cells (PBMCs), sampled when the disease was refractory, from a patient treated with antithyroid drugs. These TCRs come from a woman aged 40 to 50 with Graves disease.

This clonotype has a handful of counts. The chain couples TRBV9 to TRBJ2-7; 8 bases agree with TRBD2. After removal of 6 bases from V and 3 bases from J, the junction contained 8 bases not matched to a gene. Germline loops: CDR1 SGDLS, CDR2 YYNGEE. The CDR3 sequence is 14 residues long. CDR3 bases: TGTGCCAGCAAACTAGCGGCTTCTCACTACGAGCAGTACTTC. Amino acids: CASKLAASHYEQYF. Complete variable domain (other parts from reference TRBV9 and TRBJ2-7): DSGVTQTPKHLITATGQRVTLRCSPRSGDLSVYWYQQSLDQGLQFLIQYYNGEERAKGNILERFSAQQFPDLHSELNLSSLELGDSALYFCASKLAASHYEQYFGPGTRLTVT.

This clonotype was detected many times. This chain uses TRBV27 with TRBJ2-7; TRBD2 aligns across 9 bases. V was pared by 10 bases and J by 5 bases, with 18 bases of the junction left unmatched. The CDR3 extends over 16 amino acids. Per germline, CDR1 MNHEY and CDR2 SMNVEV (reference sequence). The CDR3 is CATYTYSGTSLHEQYF. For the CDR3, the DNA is TGTGCCACCTATACGTACTCCGGGACTAGCCTTCACGAGCAGTACTTC.

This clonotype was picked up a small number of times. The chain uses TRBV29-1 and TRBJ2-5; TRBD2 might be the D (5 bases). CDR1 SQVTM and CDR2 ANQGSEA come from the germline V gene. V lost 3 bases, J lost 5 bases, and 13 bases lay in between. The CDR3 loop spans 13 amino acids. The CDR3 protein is CSVEVSRRETQYF. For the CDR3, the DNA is TGCAGCGTTGAGGTTTCGAGGAGGGAGACCCAGTACTTC.

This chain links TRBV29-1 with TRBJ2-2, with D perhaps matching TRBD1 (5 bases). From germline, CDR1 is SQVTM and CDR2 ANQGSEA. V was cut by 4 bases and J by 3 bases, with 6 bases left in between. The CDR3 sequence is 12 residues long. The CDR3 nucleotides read TGCAGCGTTGTCAGGGACACCGGGGAGCTGTTTTTT. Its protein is CSVVRDTGELFF.

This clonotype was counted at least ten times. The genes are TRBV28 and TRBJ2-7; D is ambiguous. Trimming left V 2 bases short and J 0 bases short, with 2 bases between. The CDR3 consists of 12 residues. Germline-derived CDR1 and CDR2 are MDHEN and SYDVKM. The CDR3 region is CASSLISYEQYF. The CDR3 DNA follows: TGTGCCAGCAGTTTAATCTCCTACGAGCAGTACTTC.

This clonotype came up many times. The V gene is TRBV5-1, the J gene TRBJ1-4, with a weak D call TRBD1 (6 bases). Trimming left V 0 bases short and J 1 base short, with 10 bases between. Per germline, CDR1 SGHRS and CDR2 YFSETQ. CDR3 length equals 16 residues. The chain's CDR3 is CASSLDPGVTNEKLFF. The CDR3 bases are TGCGCCAGCAGCTTGGACCCAGGGGTAACTAATGAAAAACTGTTTTTT.

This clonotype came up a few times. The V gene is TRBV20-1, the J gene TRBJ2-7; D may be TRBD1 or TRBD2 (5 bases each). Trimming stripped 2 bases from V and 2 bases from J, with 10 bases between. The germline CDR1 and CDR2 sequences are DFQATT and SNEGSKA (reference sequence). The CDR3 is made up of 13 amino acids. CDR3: CSARLVGAYEQYF. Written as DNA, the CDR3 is TGCAGTGCTAGACTAGTGGGGGCCTACGAGCAGTACTTC.

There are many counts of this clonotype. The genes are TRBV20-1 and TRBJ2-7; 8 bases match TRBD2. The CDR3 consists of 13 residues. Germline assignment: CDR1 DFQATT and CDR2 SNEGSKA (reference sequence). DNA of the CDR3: TGCAAAGGTCACGGGGGGGAGTCCTACGAGCAGTACTTC. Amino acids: CKGHGGESYEQYF.

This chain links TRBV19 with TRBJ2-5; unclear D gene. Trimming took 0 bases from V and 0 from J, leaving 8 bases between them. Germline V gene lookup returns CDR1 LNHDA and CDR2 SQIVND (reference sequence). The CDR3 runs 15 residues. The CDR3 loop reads CASSIDHKYQETQYF. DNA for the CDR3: TGTGCCAGTAGTATAGATCACAAGTACCAAGAGACCCAGTACTTC.

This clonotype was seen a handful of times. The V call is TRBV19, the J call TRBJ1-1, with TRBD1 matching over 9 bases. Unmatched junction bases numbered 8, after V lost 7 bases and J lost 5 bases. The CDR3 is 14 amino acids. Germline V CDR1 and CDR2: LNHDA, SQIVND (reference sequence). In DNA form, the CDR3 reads TGTGCCAGTATGCCGACGGACAGGGGTACTGAAGCTTTCTTT. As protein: CASMPTDRGTEAFF.

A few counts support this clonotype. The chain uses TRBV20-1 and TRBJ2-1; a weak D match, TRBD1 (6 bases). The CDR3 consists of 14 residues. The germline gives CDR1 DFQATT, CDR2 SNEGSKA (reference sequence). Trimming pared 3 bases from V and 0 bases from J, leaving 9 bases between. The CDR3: CSARTGLSYNEQFF. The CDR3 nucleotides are TGCAGTGCTAGGACAGGCCTCTCCTACAATGAGCAGTTCTTC.

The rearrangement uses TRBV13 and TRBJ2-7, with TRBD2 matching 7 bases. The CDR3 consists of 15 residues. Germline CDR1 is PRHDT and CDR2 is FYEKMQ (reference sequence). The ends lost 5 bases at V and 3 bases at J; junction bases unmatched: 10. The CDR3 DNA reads TGTGCCAGCAGCCCCTCCCCGACTAGCAACTACGAGCAGTACTTC. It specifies CASSPSPTSNYEQYF.

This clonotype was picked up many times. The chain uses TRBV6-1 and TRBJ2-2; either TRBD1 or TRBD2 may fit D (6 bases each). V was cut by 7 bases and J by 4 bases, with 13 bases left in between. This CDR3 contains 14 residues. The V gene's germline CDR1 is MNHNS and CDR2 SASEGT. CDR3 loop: CASTWGASTGELFF. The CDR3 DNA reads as TGTGCCAGCACTTGGGGGGCGAGCACCGGGGAGCTGTTTTTT.

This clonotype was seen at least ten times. The CDR3 reads CASGEAGFIVTEAFF. The CDR3 DNA reads as TGTGCCAGCGGAGAGGCAGGCTTCATAGTGACTGAAGCTTTCTTT. V is TRBV6-1 and J is TRBJ1-1; no clear D gene. Germline V gene sequence: CDR1 MNHNS, CDR2 SASEGT. V lost 8 bases, J lost 5 bases, and 21 bases lay in between. The CDR3 contains 15 residues.

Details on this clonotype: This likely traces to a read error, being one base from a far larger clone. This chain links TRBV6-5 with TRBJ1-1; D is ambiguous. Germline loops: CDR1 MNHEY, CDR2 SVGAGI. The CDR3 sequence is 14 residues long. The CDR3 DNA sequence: TGTGCCAGCAGTTACTCGAGAAATCTGAAGGAAGCTCTCTTT. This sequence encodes CASSYSRNLKEALF.

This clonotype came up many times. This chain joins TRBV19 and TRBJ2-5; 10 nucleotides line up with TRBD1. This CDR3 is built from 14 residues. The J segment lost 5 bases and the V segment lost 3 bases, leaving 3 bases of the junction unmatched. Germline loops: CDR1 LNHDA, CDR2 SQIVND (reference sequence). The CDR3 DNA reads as TGTGCCAGTAGTATGGACAGGGGGACGGAGACCCAGTACTTC. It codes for CASSMDRGTETQYF.

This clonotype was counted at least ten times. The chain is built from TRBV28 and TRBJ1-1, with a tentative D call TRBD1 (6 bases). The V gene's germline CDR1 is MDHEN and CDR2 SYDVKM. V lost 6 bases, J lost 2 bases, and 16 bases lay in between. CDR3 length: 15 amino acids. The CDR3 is CASSLGQGGNTEAFF. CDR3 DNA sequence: TGTGCCAGCAGCTTAGGCCAAGGGGGTAACACTGAAGCTTTCTTT.

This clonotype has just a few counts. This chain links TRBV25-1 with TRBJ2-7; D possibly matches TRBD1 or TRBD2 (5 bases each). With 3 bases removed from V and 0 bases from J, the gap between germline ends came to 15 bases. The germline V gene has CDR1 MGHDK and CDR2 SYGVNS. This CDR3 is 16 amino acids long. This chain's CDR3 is CASSDAQDWGSYEQYF. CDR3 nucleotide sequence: TGTGCCAGCAGTGACGCACAGGACTGGGGCTCCTACGAGCAGTACTTC.

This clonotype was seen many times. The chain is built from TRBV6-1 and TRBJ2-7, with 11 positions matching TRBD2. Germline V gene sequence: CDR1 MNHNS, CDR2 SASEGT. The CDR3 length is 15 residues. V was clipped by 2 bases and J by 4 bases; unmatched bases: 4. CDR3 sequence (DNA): TGTGCCAGCAGTGAACCGGCTAGCGGGAGGTACGAGCAGTACTTC. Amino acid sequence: CASSEPASGRYEQYF.

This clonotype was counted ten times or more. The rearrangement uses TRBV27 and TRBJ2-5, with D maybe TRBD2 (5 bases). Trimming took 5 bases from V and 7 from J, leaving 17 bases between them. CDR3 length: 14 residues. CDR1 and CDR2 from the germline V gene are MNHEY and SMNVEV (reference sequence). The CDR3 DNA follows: TGTGCCAGCAGTCCCGTCCTAGGTGCGGGGACCCAGTACTTC. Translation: CASSPVLGAGTQYF.

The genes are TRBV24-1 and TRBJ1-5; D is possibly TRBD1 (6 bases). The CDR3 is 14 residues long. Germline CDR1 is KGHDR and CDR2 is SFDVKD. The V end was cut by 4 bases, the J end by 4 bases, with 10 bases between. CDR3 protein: CATSDRGQNQPQHF. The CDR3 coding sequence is TGTGCCACCAGTGACCGGGGACAAAATCAGCCCCAGCATTTT.

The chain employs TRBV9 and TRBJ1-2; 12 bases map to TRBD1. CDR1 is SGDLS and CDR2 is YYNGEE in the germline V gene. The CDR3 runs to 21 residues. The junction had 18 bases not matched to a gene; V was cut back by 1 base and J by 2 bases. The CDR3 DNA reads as TGTGCCAGCAGCGTATTTGGGACAGGGGGCGATGGAGATTTAGGGAACTATGGCTACACCTTC. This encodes CASSVFGTGGDGDLGNYGYTF. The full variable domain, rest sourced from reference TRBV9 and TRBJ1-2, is DSGVTQTPKHLITATGQRVTLRCSPRSGDLSVYWYQQSLDQGLQFLIQYYNGEERAKGNILERFSAQQFPDLHSELNLSSLELGDSALYFCASSVFGTGGDGDLGNYGYTFGSGTRLTVV.

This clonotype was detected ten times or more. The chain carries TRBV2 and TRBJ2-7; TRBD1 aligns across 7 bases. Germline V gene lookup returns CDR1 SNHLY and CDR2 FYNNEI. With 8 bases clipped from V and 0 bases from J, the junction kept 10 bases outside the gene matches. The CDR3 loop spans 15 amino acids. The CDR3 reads CASGAGTVVSYEQYF. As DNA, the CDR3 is TGTGCCAGCGGCGCCGGGACAGTAGTCTCCTACGAGCAGTACTTC.

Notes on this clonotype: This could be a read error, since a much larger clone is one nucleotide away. The CDR3 nucleotides are TGTGCCAGCAGTTTAGTAGGGCTAGACACCGGGGAGCCGTTTTTT. Protein sequence: CASSLVGLDTGEPFF. The chain joins TRBV27 to TRBJ2-2; perhaps TRBD2 as D (5 bases). Germline CDR1 and CDR2: MNHEY and SMNVEV (reference sequence). This CDR3 has 15 residues.

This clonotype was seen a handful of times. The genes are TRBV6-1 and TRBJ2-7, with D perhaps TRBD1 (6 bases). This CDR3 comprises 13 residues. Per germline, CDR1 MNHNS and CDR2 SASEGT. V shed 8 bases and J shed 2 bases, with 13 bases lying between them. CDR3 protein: CASQGSTPYEQYF. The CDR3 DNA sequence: TGTGCCAGCCAGGGGTCTACCCCCTACGAGCAGTACTTC.

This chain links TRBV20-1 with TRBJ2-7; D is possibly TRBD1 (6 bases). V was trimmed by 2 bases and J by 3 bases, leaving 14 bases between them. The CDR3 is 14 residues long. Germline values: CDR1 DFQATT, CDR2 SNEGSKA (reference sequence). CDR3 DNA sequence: TGCAGTGCTAGAACCACCTTAGGGGGCTACGAGCAGTACTTC. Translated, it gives CSARTTLGGYEQYF.

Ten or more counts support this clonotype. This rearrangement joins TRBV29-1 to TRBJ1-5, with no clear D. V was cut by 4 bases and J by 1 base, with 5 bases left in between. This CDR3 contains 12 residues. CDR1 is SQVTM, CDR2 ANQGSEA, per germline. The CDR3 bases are TGCAGCGTTGGCGTAAGCAATCAGCCCCAGCATTTT. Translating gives CSVGVSNQPQHF.